The rows below give T cell receptor beta chains drawn from one sample of a study of T cells in Graves' hyperthyroidism and ophthalmopathy. TCRdb processed the multiplex PCR reads anew with MiXCR; each CDR3 protein has one entry. The sample lists over 200,000 distinct CDR3 sequences, about 14% occurring once. Sequenced material: blood. These receptors were taken from a middle-aged woman with Graves' hyperthyroidism that later progressed to Graves' ophthalmopathy. The conserved cysteine and the conserved F or W are not part of the CDR3 here.

J: TRBJ2-2
V: TRBV11-2
CDR3: ASESPSGSSGELF

J: TRBJ2-7
V: TRBV3-1
CDR3: ASSQGQGKGSSYEQY

J: TRBJ2-6
V: TRBV28
CDR3: ASSLSTFSGANVLT

J: TRBJ2-1
V: TRBV5-4
CDR3: ASSFSRQEQF

J: TRBJ1-3
V: TRBV27
CDR3: ASSLRWTSGNTIY

J: TRBJ2-7
V: TRBV3-1
CDR3: ASSPHYRDSYEQY

J: TRBJ2-4
V: TRBV2
CDR3: ASSERGTLAKNIQY

J: TRBJ2-1
V: TRBV6-5
CDR3: ASSYSAALSYNEQF

J: TRBJ1-3
V: TRBV10-3
CDR3: AIRGLGPSGNTIY

J: TRBJ2-5
V: TRBV11-2
CDR3: AGSPPGPKETQY

J: TRBJ2-7
V: TRBV2
CDR3: ASSEALRGIPTYEQY

J: TRBJ1-5
V: TRBV2
CDR3: ASRGTRPNQPQH

J: TRBJ2-1
V: TRBV6-2/TRBV6-3
CDR3: AITGQGVYNEQF

J: TRBJ2-7
V: TRBV20-1
CDR3: SAPSGTGSYEQY